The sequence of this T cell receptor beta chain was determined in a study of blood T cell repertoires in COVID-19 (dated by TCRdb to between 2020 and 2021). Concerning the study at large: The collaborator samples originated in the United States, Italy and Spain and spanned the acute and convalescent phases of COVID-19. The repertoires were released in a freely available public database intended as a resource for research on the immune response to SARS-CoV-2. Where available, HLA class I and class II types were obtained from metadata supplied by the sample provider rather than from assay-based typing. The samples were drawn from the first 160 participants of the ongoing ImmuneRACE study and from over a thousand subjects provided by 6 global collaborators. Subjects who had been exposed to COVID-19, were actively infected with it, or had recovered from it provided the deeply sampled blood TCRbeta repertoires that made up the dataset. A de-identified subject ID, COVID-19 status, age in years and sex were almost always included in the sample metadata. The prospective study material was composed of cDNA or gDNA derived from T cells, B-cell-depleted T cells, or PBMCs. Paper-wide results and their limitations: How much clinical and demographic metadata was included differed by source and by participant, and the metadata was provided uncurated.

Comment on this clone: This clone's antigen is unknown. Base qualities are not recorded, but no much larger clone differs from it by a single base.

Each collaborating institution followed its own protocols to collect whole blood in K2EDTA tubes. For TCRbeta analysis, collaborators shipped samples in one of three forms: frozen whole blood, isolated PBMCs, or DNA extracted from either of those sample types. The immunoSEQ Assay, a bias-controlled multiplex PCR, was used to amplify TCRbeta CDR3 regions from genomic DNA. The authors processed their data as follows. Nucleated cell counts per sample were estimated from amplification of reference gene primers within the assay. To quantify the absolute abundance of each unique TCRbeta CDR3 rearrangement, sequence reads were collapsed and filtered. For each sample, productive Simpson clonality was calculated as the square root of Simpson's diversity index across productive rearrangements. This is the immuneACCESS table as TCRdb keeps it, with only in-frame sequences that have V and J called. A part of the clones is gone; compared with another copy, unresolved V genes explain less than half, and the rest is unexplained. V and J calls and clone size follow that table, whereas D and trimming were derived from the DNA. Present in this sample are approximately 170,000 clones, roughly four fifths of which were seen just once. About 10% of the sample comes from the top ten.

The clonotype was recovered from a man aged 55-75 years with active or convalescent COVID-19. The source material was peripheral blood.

The CDR3 protein sequence reads: CASSQGYEQYF. Here is the DNA: TGTGCCAGCAGTCAGGGCTACGAGCAGTACTTC. The chain is encoded by TRBV3-1 (or the pseudogene TRBV3-2) joined to TRBJ2-7; the D gene is perhaps TRBD1, on 5 matching bases. From the germline V gene (reference sequence), CDR1 is LGHDT and CDR2 is YNNKEL. The CDR3 runs 11 residues from the cysteine to the phenylalanine. The only DNA kept is the CDR3, 33 bases in frame from the first base. Deletion took 6 bases off V and 3 bases off J, with a span of 6 bases between the germline ends.